This is a list of T cell receptor beta chains from one sample in a study of T-cell memory formation after mild COVID-19. Each CDR3 protein is one row after TCRdb ran MiXCR on the 5' RACE reads. Here the sample spans about 360,000 distinct CDR3 sequences, around an eighth being singletons. Sequencing was done on a sample of PBMCs or a T cell subset sorted from them (not recorded which). All receptors come from a man younger than 35 who had mild COVID-19 (a few samples of this study predate the infection). Cell type and time point are not known. Each CDR3 is given with its conserved first and last residue. D genes are given only for firm matches. The listing skips clone size in some rows; elsewhere it reads once, few, many or a size class.

TRBJ2-7 | - | - | TRBV4-3 | CASSQAITASSYEQYF | TGCGCCAGCAGCCAGGCAATTACAGCCTCCTCCTACGAGCAGTACTTC
TRBJ2-3 | - | - | TRBV7-2 | CASTLGLNRGPDTQYF | TGTGCCAGCACGCTTGGACTGAACCGGGGCCCAGATACGCAGTATTTT
TRBJ1-3 | TRBD1 | few | TRBV6-5 | CASSSRTGDMRVNTIYF | TGTGCCAGCAGTTCCCGGACAGGGGACATGCGAGTAAACACCATATATTTT
TRBJ2-5 | - | few | TRBV6-2/TRBV6-3 | CASNAGVETQYF | TGTGCCAGCAACGCAGGGGTAGAGACCCAGTACTTC
TRBJ2-3 | TRBD2 | - | TRBV5-6 | CASSLVTGGPDTDTQYF | TGTGCCAGCAGCTTAGTGACGGGGGGGCCTGACACAGATACGCAGTATTTT
TRBJ2-2 | TRBD2 | many | TRBV12-3/TRBV12-4 | CASSPRGVAGGNTGELFF | TGTGCCAGCAGTCCCCGGGGGGTAGCGGGGGGAAACACCGGGGAGCTGTTTTTT
TRBJ2-4 | - | - | TRBV4-1 | CASSPIGALLAKNIQYF | TGCGCCAGCAGCCCTATCGGGGCTCTTCTAGCCAAAAACATTCAGTACTTC
TRBJ2-1 | - | few | TRBV7-3 | CASSTTGGPYNEQFF | TGTGCCAGCAGCACGACCGGGGGGCCCTACAATGAGCAGTTCTTC
TRBJ1-5 | - | - | TRBV11-2 | CASATVGEQPQHF | TGTGCCAGCGCAACGGTGGGCGAACAGCCCCAGCATTTT
TRBJ2-7 | - | - | TRBV5-1 | CASRPRSGYEQYF | TGCGCCAGCAGGCCAAGGTCCGGCTACGAGCAGTACTTC
TRBJ1-2 | - | - | TRBV25-1 | CASKGQGLGYGYTF | TGTGCCAGCAAAGGGCAGGGGCTCGGCTATGGCTACACCTTC
TRBJ1-1 | - | many | TRBV7-6 | CASSLWGTEAFF | TGTGCCAGCAGCTTGTGGGGCACTGAAGCTTTCTTT
TRBJ2-5 | - | - | TRBV7-2 | CASSLDPLWGEETQYF | TGTGCCAGCAGCTTAGACCCCCTCTGGGGGGAGGAGACCCAGTACTTC
TRBJ2-1 | - | - | TRBV7-9 | CASAPTVGVNEQFF | TGTGCCAGCGCCCCAACAGTCGGGGTCAATGAGCAGTTCTTC
TRBJ2-1 | - | - | TRBV7-2 | CASSLAGGPNEQFF | TGTGCCAGCAGCTTAGCGGGGGGCCCAAATGAGCAGTTCTTC
TRBJ2-3 | - | - | TRBV6-5 | CASSRSETTGTQYF | TGTGCCAGCAGCCGGAGCGAGACCACCGGTACGCAGTATTTT
TRBJ1-5 | - | few | TRBV5-5 | CASSGLQVGQPQHF | TGTGCCAGCAGCGGGCTGCAGGTGGGTCAGCCCCAGCATTTT
TRBJ2-1 | - | few | TRBV7-2 | CASSLNQPIGYNEQFF | TGTGCCAGCAGCTTAAATCAGCCGATCGGATACAATGAGCAGTTCTTC
TRBJ2-1 | - | - | TRBV4-1 | CASNRGSSYNEQFF | TGCGCCAGCAACCGGGGGAGCTCCTACAATGAGCAGTTCTTC
TRBJ2-3 | - | many | TRBV7-2 | CASSLPEMGQVTQYF | TGTGCCAGCAGCCTGCCCGAGATGGGGCAAGTTACGCAGTATTTT
TRBJ2-1 | - | - | TRBV5-1 | CASSWGDSSYNEQFF | TGCGCCAGCAGCTGGGGGGATAGCTCCTACAATGAGCAGTTCTTC
TRBJ2-7 | TRBD2 | many | TRBV4-3 | CASSQDLAGGSYEQYF | TGCGCCAGCAGCCAAGATCTAGCGGGGGGCTCCTACGAGCAGTACTTC
TRBJ1-1 | - | - | TRBV6-2/TRBV6-3 | CASRSGVVTEAFF | TGTGCCAGCAGATCGGGGGTCGTCACTGAAGCTTTCTTT